The 24 T cell receptor beta chains presented below share a single source sample, sequenced in a study of OX40 agonist ivuxolimab in advanced cancers. This table comes from immunoSEQ multiplex PCR, and its TCRdb copy is limited to in-frame clones, with some not included. The sample consists of 65,000 or so clones, 85% to 95% of them appearing once. The material was CD4+ or CD8+ T cells sorted from blood, obtained in a trial of the OX40 agonist ivuxolimab. All receptors derive from an adult with an advanced solid tumor such as melanoma, head and neck, liver or kidney cancer.

The chain couples TRBV29-1 to TRBJ1-4; TRBD1 aligns across 7 bases. Per germline, CDR1 SQVTM and CDR2 ANQGSEA. V dropped 6 bases and J dropped 8; count of bases not matched to a gene: 3. The CDR3 consists of 11 residues. The chain's CDR3 is CSVGGGEKLFF. The CDR3 DNA follows: TGCAGCGTAGGGGGCGGCGAAAAACTGTTTTTT.

The chain joins TRBV19 to TRBJ2-3; 8 bases are a match to TRBD2. This CDR3 has 14 amino acids. The germline V gene has CDR1 LNHDA and CDR2 SQIVND (reference sequence). The trim removed 6 bases at V and 3 bases at J, leaving 5 bases unmatched. The CDR3 nucleotides are TGTGCCAGTAGCGGTAGCGGGGAAACAGATACGCAGTATTTT. Translated: CASSGSGETDTQYF.

This clone was picked up one time. The genes are TRBV11-2 and TRBJ2-5; 8 bases map to TRBD2. The ends lost 0 bases at V and 5 bases at J; junction bases unmatched: 8. CDR3 size: 16 residues. The V gene's germline CDR1 is SGHAT and CDR2 FQNNGV. Here the CDR3 reads CASSLEGLEGEETQYF. In nucleotides, the CDR3 is TGTGCCAGCAGCTTAGAGGGACTAGAAGGGGAGGAGACCCAGTACTTC.

CDR3 amino acids: CASRAWTGGRYGYTF. CDR3 DNA: TGTGCCAGTAGAGCCTGGACAGGGGGCCGCTATGGCTACACCTTC. The chain couples TRBV19 to TRBJ1-2, with TRBD1 matching over 11 bases. This CDR3 comprises 15 residues. Germline loops: CDR1 LNHDA, CDR2 SQIVND (reference sequence). The J segment lost 4 bases and the V segment lost 6 bases, leaving 7 bases of the junction unmatched.

The chain carries TRBV7-8 and TRBJ2-7; D is ambiguous. CDR1 is SGHVS and CDR2 is FQNEAQ in the germline V gene. Trimming stripped 0 bases from V and 3 bases from J, with 3 bases between. The CDR3 is 12 amino acids. CDR3 coding DNA: TGTGCCAGCAGCTTAGCCTACTACGAGCAGTACTTC. This sequence encodes CASSLAYYEQYF.

The genes are TRBV4-1 and TRBJ1-1; 9 bases are a match to TRBD1. V was pared by 1 base and J by 8 bases, with 8 bases of the junction left unmatched. Germline-derived CDR1 and CDR2 are MGHRA and YSYEKL. The CDR3 is 15 residues long. Here the CDR3 reads CASSQVKLDRGEAFF. For the CDR3, the DNA is TGCGCCAGCAGCCAAGTCAAACTTGACAGGGGGGAAGCTTTCTTT.

The rearrangement uses TRBV6-5 and TRBJ1-2, with D possibly TRBD1 on 5 matching bases. Per the germline V gene, CDR1 is MNHEY and CDR2 is SVGAGI. This CDR3 contains 14 residues. The V end was cut by 5 bases, the J end by 6 bases, with 16 bases between. The CDR3 DNA reads TGTGCCAGCAGTAGTGAGGGGTTAATGAATGGCTACACCTTC. Protein sequence: CASSSEGLMNGYTF.

The chain uses TRBV5-5 and TRBJ2-1, with TRBD1 matching 8 bases. In germline, CDR1 is SGHKS, CDR2 YYEKEE (reference sequence). The CDR3 sequence is 15 residues long. The ends lost 0 bases at V and 4 bases at J; junction bases unmatched: 3. CDR3 residues: CASSLGRQGYNEQFF. The CDR3 coding sequence is TGTGCCAGCAGCTTGGGGAGACAGGGGTACAATGAGCAGTTCTTC.

This chain connects TRBV6-5 to TRBJ1-4; 9 nucleotides match TRBD1. The CDR3 is 14 amino acids. The junction had 6 bases not matched to a gene; V was cut back by 6 bases and J by 7 bases. The germline V gene has CDR1 MNHEY and CDR2 SVGAGI. The CDR3 protein is CASRSGQGSEKLFF. The CDR3 DNA reads as TGTGCCAGCAGATCGGGACAGGGTAGTGAAAAACTGTTTTTT.

This sequence joins TRBV27 and TRBJ2-3; 14 positions agree with TRBD2. Per germline, CDR1 MNHEY and CDR2 SMNVEV (reference sequence). The CDR3 extends over 16 amino acids. The J segment lost 6 bases and the V segment lost 5 bases, leaving 7 bases of the junction unmatched. This CDR3 is CASSPSTSGGADTQYF. The CDR3 coding sequence is TGTGCCAGCAGTCCCTCGACTAGCGGGGGGGCTGATACGCAGTATTTT.

The chain couples TRBV19 to TRBJ1-1; 10 nucleotides line up with TRBD1. There are 16 residues in the CDR3. Germline assignment: CDR1 LNHDA and CDR2 SQIVND (reference sequence). The V and J ends lost 1 base and 5 bases, in that order; junction bases with no gene match: 7. In DNA form, the CDR3 reads TGTGCCAGTAGTATAGGGAGACAGGGGGCGCGAACTGAAGCTTTCTTT. It specifies CASSIGRQGARTEAFF. Using reference TRBV19 and TRBJ1-1 for the parts outside the CDR3, the full variable domain is DGGITQSPKYLFRKEGQNVTLSCEQNLNHDAMYWYRQDPGQGLRLIYYSQIVNDFQKGDIAEGYSVSREKKESFPLTVTSAQKNPTAFYLCASSIGRQGARTEAFFGQGTRLTVV.

J is TRBJ2-5 and V is TRBV7-9, with TRBD2 matching over 7 bases. The CDR3 covers 17 residues. V shed 0 bases, J shed 0 bases, and the junction held 7 bases outside the gene matches. CDR1 and CDR2 from the germline V gene are SEHNR and FQNEAQ (reference sequence). The CDR3 protein is CASSLATAGGYQETQYF. CDR3 coding DNA: TGTGCCAGCAGCTTAGCGACAGCCGGGGGGTACCAAGAGACCCAGTACTTC.

The chain is built from TRBV4-2 and TRBJ2-7; D is unresolved. This CDR3 has 15 amino acids. V dropped 1 base and J dropped 0 bases, with 10 bases sitting between them. Germline V gene sequence: CDR1 LGHNA, CDR2 YNFKEQ. The CDR3 coding sequence is TGTGCCAGCAGCCAAGTCATTTCCAGCTCCTACGAGCAGTACTTC. This sequence encodes CASSQVISSSYEQYF.

This chain connects TRBV7-8 to TRBJ1-5; D remains unclear. The germline CDR1 and CDR2 sequences are SGHVS and FQNEAQ. The V end lost 2 bases, the J end lost 4 bases, and 6 bases lay between the germline ends. This CDR3 has 13 amino acids. CDR3 amino acids: CASSLSQNQPQHF. The CDR3 coding sequence is TGTGCCAGCAGCTTATCTCAGAATCAGCCCCAGCATTTT.

This clone is a singleton in its sample. The CDR3 nucleotides are TGTGCCAGCAGTAAAACAGGGGAAGTTGGCTATGGCTACACCTTC. Amino acids: CASSKTGEVGYGYTF. This chain connects TRBV7-9 to TRBJ1-2, with 7 bases matching TRBD1. The CDR3 has 15 residues. The ends lost 6 bases at V and 4 bases at J; junction bases unmatched: 11. The germline gives CDR1 SEHNR, CDR2 FQNEAQ (reference sequence).

The chain recombines TRBV18 with TRBJ2-5; 9 nucleotides line up with TRBD1. There are 16 residues in the CDR3. The germline gives CDR1 KGHSH, CDR2 LQKENI. J was trimmed by 4 bases and V by 5 bases; bases with no gene match: 11. This chain's CDR3 is CASSSRRDRDTETQYF. CDR3 sequence (DNA): TGTGCCAGCTCATCCCGCCGGGACAGGGATACAGAGACCCAGTACTTC.

In its sample, this clone was seen once. J is TRBJ1-2 and V is TRBV6-5; the match to TRBD1 covers 7 bases. Per the germline V gene, CDR1 is MNHEY and CDR2 is SVGAGI. J gave up 8 bases and V 8 bases, and 11 bases lay outside the gene matches. The CDR3 sequence is 13 residues long. For the CDR3, the DNA is TGTGCCAGCGGAATTACAGGGGTTGACGGCTACACCTTC. Protein sequence: CASGITGVDGYTF.

About this clone itself: The sample has other DNA sequences that encode this CDR3 too. The gene calls are TRBV25-1 and TRBJ2-7, with unresolved D. Between the trimmed V and J ends, which lost 3 bases and 3 bases, there was a span of 0 bases. Germline CDR1 reads MGHDK; CDR2 reads SYGVNS. There are 10 residues in the CDR3. In DNA, the CDR3 is TGTGCCAGCAGTGACTACGAGCAGTACTTC. Translating it yields CASSDYEQYF.

This sequence joins TRBV7-9 and TRBJ2-5; D may be TRBD1 (6 bases). CDR1 SEHNR and CDR2 FQNEAQ come from the germline V gene (reference sequence). The CDR3 has 15 amino acids. V lost 5 bases and J lost 2, with 15 bases in between. Here the CDR3 reads CASSPGRGQQETQYF. Written as DNA, the CDR3 is TGTGCCAGCAGCCCAGGGCGTGGACAGCAAGAGACCCAGTACTTC.

The chain carries TRBV6-1 and TRBJ2-7, with D perhaps matching TRBD1 (7 bases). The CDR3 consists of 13 residues. Between the trimmed V and J ends, which lost 10 bases and 1 base, there was a span of 14 bases. CDR1 and CDR2 (germline): MNHNS, SASEGT. The CDR3: CATRGRISYEQYF. Here the CDR3 DNA reads TGTGCCACCAGGGGGAGGATATCCTACGAGCAGTACTTC.

The rearrangement links TRBV5-1 to TRBJ2-7; 10 nucleotides line up with TRBD1. Germline trimming cut 0 bases from V and 3 bases from J; bases unmatched to any gene: 3. The length of the CDR3 is 15 residues. From germline, CDR1 is SGHRS and CDR2 YFSETQ. CDR3 nucleotide sequence: TGCGCCAGCAGCTTGGATCGGACAGGGGGCTACGAGCAGTACTTC. Its protein product is CASSLDRTGGYEQYF.

The CDR3: CASSPLGAGVGSYEQYF. The CDR3 region has the DNA TGTGCCAGCAGCCCTTTGGGGGCGGGGGTTGGCTCCTACGAGCAGTACTTC. The chain uses TRBV4-2 and TRBJ2-7, with a possible D match to TRBD2 (7 bases). V was shortened by 4 bases and J by 0 bases, with 19 bases between the two germline ends. The CDR3 covers 17 residues. The V gene's germline CDR1 is LGHNA and CDR2 YNFKEQ.

V is TRBV19 and J is TRBJ2-1; perhaps TRBD2 as D (7 bases). With 1 base removed from V and 1 base from J, the gap between germline ends came to 11 bases. CDR1 and CDR2 from the germline V gene are LNHDA and SQIVND (reference sequence). The CDR3 runs to 16 residues. The CDR3: CASSIGGGGSYNEQFF. CDR3 coding DNA: TGTGCCAGTAGTATAGGGGGAGGGGGATCCTACAATGAGCAGTTCTTC.

The chain has TRBV7-9 and TRBJ1-4, with TRBD1 matching 9 bases. The CDR3 is made up of 17 amino acids. CDR1 and CDR2 (germline): SEHNR, FQNEAQ (reference sequence). Germline trimming cut 4 bases from V and 8 bases from J; bases unmatched to any gene: 14. In DNA form, the CDR3 reads TGTGCCAGCAGCTCCGGGACAGGGATGTCAGGTTGGGAAAAACTGTTTTTT. Protein: CASSSGTGMSGWEKLFF. Drawing the rest from reference TRBV7-9 and TRBJ1-4, the complete variable domain is DTGVSQNPRHKITKRGQNVTFRCDPISEHNRLYWYRQTLGQGPEFLTYFQNEAQLEKSRLLSDRFSAERPKGSFSTLEIQRTEQGDSAMYLCASSSGTGMSGWEKLFFGSGTQLSVL.